Listed below are T cell receptor beta chains from one sample, sequenced in a study of identical twins. TCRdb re-called the 5' RACE reads with MiXCR, one entry per CDR3 protein. The sample gives approximately 470,000 distinct CDR3 sequences, more than 13% of which show up once; about 0.52% is in the top ten. Separately, the same data were catalogued under a study of yellow fever vaccine responses in identical twins.

Material: CD4+ T cells sorted from blood. These receptors were obtained from a woman between 18 and 29 years old in good health. The CDR3 runs from the conserved cysteine through the conserved F or W. D genes are given only for firm matches.

j_call	v_call	d_call	cdr3_aa
TRBJ2-7	TRBV6-1	NA	CASRNRQDSYEQYF
TRBJ2-1	TRBV20-1	TRBD2	CSARELTSGLNEQFF
TRBJ2-2	TRBV12-5	TRBD2	CASGLDLTSAGLANTGELFF
TRBJ1-1	TRBV20-1	NA	CSATQRVTEAFF
TRBJ1-5	TRBV2	NA	CASSEQGSNQPQHF
TRBJ2-7	TRBV7-2	TRBD2	CASSFGLAAGEQYF
TRBJ2-3	TRBV3-1	TRBD1	CASSHGTGRTDTQYF
TRBJ2-4	TRBV28	TRBD2	CASSLSGRPAKNIQYF
TRBJ2-7	TRBV5-1	TRBD1	CASRWTGETSYEQYF
TRBJ2-7	TRBV2	NA	CASSDGGSYEQYF
TRBJ2-7	TRBV12-3/TRBV12-4	NA	CASSRRGAGRFSYEQYF
TRBJ2-7	TRBV29-1	NA	CSVGDPFSEQYF
TRBJ1-1	TRBV6-1	TRBD1	CASGRGDSTEAFF
TRBJ2-1	TRBV7-2	TRBD1	CASSLGGQGLHEQFF
TRBJ1-1	TRBV5-1	NA	CASSSALLGGVTEAFF
TRBJ2-2	TRBV28	NA	CASSLELARTGELFF